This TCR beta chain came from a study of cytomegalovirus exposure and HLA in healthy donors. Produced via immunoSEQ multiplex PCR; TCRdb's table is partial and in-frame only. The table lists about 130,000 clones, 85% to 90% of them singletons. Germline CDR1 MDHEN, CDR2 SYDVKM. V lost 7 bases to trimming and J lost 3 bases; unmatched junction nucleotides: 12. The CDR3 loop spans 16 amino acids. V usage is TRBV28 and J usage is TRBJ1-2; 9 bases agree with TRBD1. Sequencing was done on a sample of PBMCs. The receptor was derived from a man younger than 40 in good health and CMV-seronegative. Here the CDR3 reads CASKDKQGAGDYGYTF. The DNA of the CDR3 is TGTGCCAGCAAAGACAAACAGGGGGCTGGAGACTATGGCTACACCTTC.